The 32 T cell receptor beta chains below come from one sample, sequenced in a study of T cells in Graves' hyperthyroidism and ophthalmopathy. Amplified TCR beta CDR3 regions derived from RNA transcripts. When the TCR CDR3 underwent first-round RT-PCR, the HTBI primer set was used. MiXCR, run by TCRdb on the multiplex PCR reads, gives a single entry per CDR3 protein. The table records roughly 500,000 distinct CDR3 sequences, 40% to 50% of them present only once. Sequencing was performed on peripheral blood or thyroid tissue (not recorded which). The receptors were gathered from an adult woman with Graves' disease, either hyperthyroidism or ophthalmopathy (not recorded which).

This clonotype was seen ten or more times. The V call is TRBV7-3, the J call TRBJ2-7; D perhaps matches TRBD1 (6 bases). The CDR3 is 15 amino acids. From germline, CDR1 is SGHTA and CDR2 FQGTGA. Between the trimmed V and J ends, which lost 3 bases and 3 bases, there was a span of 15 bases. CDR3 loop: CASSLEAGVNYEQYF. The CDR3 DNA follows: TGTGCCAGCAGCTTGGAGGCAGGGGTAAACTACGAGCAGTACTTC.

This clonotype showed up just a few times. The chain carries TRBV7-9 and TRBJ2-7; D is perhaps TRBD2 (6 bases). Germline V gene lookup returns CDR1 SEHNR and CDR2 FQNEAQ (reference sequence). V shed 6 bases and J shed 11 bases, with 17 bases lying between them. This CDR3 has 12 amino acids. CDR3 protein: CASSLTEGVKYF. In DNA form, the CDR3 reads TGTGCCAGCAGTTTGACGGAGGGAGTTAAGTACTTC.

This clonotype was observed at least ten times. The J gene is TRBJ2-7, the V gene TRBV7-2; 7 bases line up with TRBD2. With 2 bases clipped from V and 3 bases from J, the junction kept 4 bases outside the gene matches. This CDR3 spans 14 amino acids. Germline V gene data show CDR1 as SGHTA and CDR2 as FQGNSA. This chain's CDR3 is CASSLSSGVYEQYF. As DNA, the CDR3 is TGTGCCAGCAGCTTATCTAGCGGAGTCTACGAGCAGTACTTC. Complete variable domain (other parts from reference TRBV7-2 and TRBJ2-7): GAGVSQSPSNKVTEKGKDVELRCDPISGHTALYWYRQSLGQGLEFLIYFQGNSAPDKSGLPSDRFSAERTGGSVSTLTIQRTQQEDSAVYLCASSLSSGVYEQYFGPGTRLTVT.

V gene TRBV19 combines with J gene TRBJ2-7; D is unclear. Near its end, the DNA agrees better with TRBJ2-4, so the J call may be wrong. The CDR3 is 12 residues long. Germline V gene sequence: CDR1 LNHDA, CDR2 SQIVND (reference sequence). The CDR3: CASSIEPGIQYF. The CDR3 nucleotides read TGTGCCAGTAGTATCGAGCCAGGCATTCAGTACTTC.

This clonotype was observed many times. The V gene is TRBV7-2, the J gene TRBJ2-2, with D hard to call. The CDR3 length is 15 residues. The V end was cut by 3 bases, the J end by 0 bases, with 8 bases between. Germline CDR1 SGHTA, CDR2 FQGNSA. This chain's CDR3 is CASSFLGANTGELFF. In nucleotides, the CDR3 is TGTGCCAGCAGCTTTCTAGGCGCGAACACCGGGGAGCTGTTTTTT.

This clonotype was found a few times. V gene TRBV12-3 or TRBV12-4 combines with J gene TRBJ2-5, with 12 bases lining up with TRBD1. Trimming cost V 3 bases and J 5 bases; bases outside gene matches: 4. This CDR3 contains 15 residues. The DNA of the CDR3 is TGTGCCAGCAGTTTGGGACAGGGGGCGGTGGAGACCCAGTACTTC. Translation gives CASSLGQGAVETQYF.

This clonotype showed up many times. The V gene is TRBV29-1, the J gene TRBJ2-7, with no clear D. Germline V lookup: CDR1 SQVTM, CDR2 ANQGSEA. This CDR3 spans 12 amino acids. Trimming took 0 bases from V and 0 from J, leaving 3 bases between them. The CDR3 protein is CSVEEGSYEQYF. CDR3 nucleotides: TGCAGCGTTGAAGAAGGCTCCTACGAGCAGTACTTC.

The J gene is TRBJ2-7, the V gene TRBV29-1, with TRBD1 matching over 7 bases. The germline V gene has CDR1 SQVTM and CDR2 ANQGSEA. Trimming removed 5 bases from V and 3 bases from J; junction bases left unmatched: 1. The CDR3 totals 11 residues. The CDR3 DNA follows: TGCAGCGTTTACAGGGGCTACGAGCAGTACTTC. Translating gives CSVYRGYEQYF.

The V gene is TRBV7-6, the J gene TRBJ1-6, with a tentative D call TRBD1 (5 bases). The CDR3 consists of 16 residues. Germline V lookup: CDR1 SGHVS, CDR2 FNYEAQ. The germline V and J ends were trimmed by 5 bases and 0 bases, with 11 bases remaining between them. The CDR3 sequence is CASSLGVVSYNSPLHF. In DNA form, the CDR3 reads TGTGCCAGCAGCCTAGGGGTCGTCTCCTATAATTCACCCCTCCACTTT. Looking up the rest from reference TRBV7-6 and TRBJ1-6 gives the full variable domain: GAGVSQSPRYKVTKRGQDVALRCDPISGHVSLYWYRQALGQGPEFLTYFNYEAQQDKSGLPNDRFSAERPEGSISTLTIQRTEQRDSAMYRCASSLGVVSYNSPLHFGNGTRLTVT.

In its sample, this clonotype was seen a few times. The J gene is TRBJ2-5, the V gene TRBV4-2; 9 bases map to TRBD2. Germline V CDR1 and CDR2: LGHNA, YNFKEQ. The CDR3 is made up of 14 amino acids. Trimming took 6 bases from V and 5 from J; bases not matched to a gene: 7. In DNA, the CDR3 is TGTGCCAGCAGGGTGACTAGCGGCTCGGAGACCCAGTACTTC. As protein: CASRVTSGSETQYF.

In the case of this clonotype: Without the conserved terminal phenylalanine or tryptophan, this CDR3 likely stems from a read error. The DNA is omitted, as the CDR3 cannot be located on it reliably, and the CDR3 follows TCRdb's listing. The chain is built from TRBV12-3 or TRBV12-4 and TRBJ2-2; the D call of TRBD1 is as the table states it, not checked on the DNA. The CDR3 is 14 amino acids long, termini counted. CDR3 sequence: CASSQGANTGELLL.

There are a few counts of this clonotype. The gene calls are TRBV20-1 and TRBJ2-3; the D gene is possibly TRBD2 (5 bases). Germline CDR1 DFQATT, CDR2 SNEGSKA (reference sequence). Deletions cut 5 bases from V and 3 bases from J, with 12 bases between. CDR3 length: 13 residues. The CDR3 nucleotides are TGCAGTGCTTCCTTACTAGTGACAGATACGCAGTATTTT. Protein: CSASLLVTDTQYF.

At least ten counts were recorded for this clonotype. The chain recombines TRBV24-1 with TRBJ2-2; perhaps TRBD1 as D (6 bases). The CDR3 is made up of 15 amino acids. Germline assignment: CDR1 KGHDR and CDR2 SFDVKD. V was cut by 3 bases and J by 4 bases, with 11 bases left in between. The CDR3 nucleotides read TGTGCCACCAGTGATCGAACAGGGCCCACCGGGGAGCTGTTTTTT. It codes for CATSDRTGPTGELFF.

Ten or more counts support this clonotype. V and J are TRBV7-2 and TRBJ2-2; 9 bases are shared with TRBD2. This CDR3 comprises 11 residues. With V trimmed by 6 bases and J by 17 bases, 7 bases remained unmatched. Germline V CDR1 and CDR2: SGHTA, FQGNSA. CDR3 in DNA: TGTGCCAGCAGGACCATGGGACTAGCATTTTTT. Its translation: CASRTMGLAFF. The full variable domain, its missing parts supplied by reference TRBV7-2 and TRBJ2-2, is GAGVSQSPSNKVTEKGKDVELRCDPISGHTALYWYRQSLGQGLEFLIYFQGNSAPDKSGLPSDRFSAERTGGSVSTLTIQRTQQEDSAVYLCASRTMGLAFFGEGSRLTVL.

The chain joins TRBV9 to TRBJ1-2, with D uncertain. The CDR3 is made up of 12 amino acids. V was pared by 5 bases and J by 4 bases, with 9 bases between. Germline V gene data show CDR1 as SGDLS and CDR2 as YYNGEE. CDR3 in DNA: TGTGCCAGCAGGATAGGACTCTATGGCTACACCTTC. Translated, it gives CASRIGLYGYTF.

This chain connects TRBV9 to TRBJ1-1; D remains ambiguous. From germline, CDR1 is SGDLS and CDR2 YYNGEE. V was pared by 0 bases and J by 0 bases, with 6 bases between. The length of the CDR3 is 14 residues. For the CDR3, the DNA is TGTGCCAGCAGCGTAGACACCATGAACACTGAAGCTTTCTTT. It specifies CASSVDTMNTEAFF. Filled out from reference TRBV9 and TRBJ1-1, the complete variable domain reads DSGVTQTPKHLITATGQRVTLRCSPRSGDLSVYWYQQSLDQGLQFLIQYYNGEERAKGNILERFSAQQFPDLHSELNLSSLELGDSALYFCASSVDTMNTEAFFGQGTRLTVV.

The J gene is TRBJ1-2, the V gene TRBV29-1, with D maybe TRBD1 (6 bases). The germline V and J ends were trimmed by 6 bases and 3 bases, with 17 bases remaining between them. CDR3 size: 14 residues. The germline gives CDR1 SQVTM, CDR2 ANQGSEA. The CDR3 coding sequence is TGCAGCGTGACACACCTCAGGGGTGACTATGGCTACACCTTC. It yields the protein CSVTHLRGDYGYTF.

This chain connects TRBV15 to TRBJ1-1; possibly TRBD1 for D (6 bases). The CDR3 runs 15 residues. The ends were cut back, 0 bases at V and 3 bases at J, with 11 bases in the middle. Germline values: CDR1 LNHNV, CDR2 YYDKDF (reference sequence). The CDR3 reads CATSRDSGGHTEAFF. DNA for the CDR3: TGTGCCACCAGCAGAGATAGCGGGGGGCACACTGAAGCTTTCTTT.

This clonotype appeared many times. The chain is built from TRBV12-3 or TRBV12-4 and TRBJ2-6; 9 nucleotides line up with TRBD1. Unmatched junction bases numbered 10, after V lost 6 bases and J lost 4 bases. The CDR3 totals 17 residues. The DNA for the CDR3 is TGTGCCAGCAGCCAGGGACAGGGCCTTTGGGGGGCCAACGTCCTGACTTTC. This sequence encodes CASSQGQGLWGANVLTF.

The chain links TRBV5-8 to TRBJ1-1; D is ambiguous. Germline CDR1 reads SGHTS; CDR2 reads YDEGEE. V shed 0 bases and J shed 11 bases, with 11 bases lying between them. The CDR3 contains 12 residues. CDR3: CASSLAPQEAFF. CDR3 in DNA: TGTGCCAGCAGCTTGGCCCCCCAGGAGGCTTTCTTT.

The rearrangement links TRBV12-3 or TRBV12-4 to TRBJ2-5, with 7 bases that match TRBD1. CDR3 length equals 15 residues. The J segment lost 9 bases and the V segment lost 6 bases, leaving 16 bases of the junction unmatched. The CDR3, as DNA: TGTGCCAGCAGCATAAACAGGGGCGGCAATCAGCCCCAGTACTTC. Translating it yields CASSINRGGNQPQYF.

The chain is built from TRBV6-5 and TRBJ1-1; D unresolved. With 0 bases removed from V and 7 bases from J, the gap between germline ends came to 9 bases. Looked up from germline, CDR1 is MNHEY and CDR2 is SVGAGI. The CDR3 contains 13 residues. Here the CDR3 DNA reads TGTGCCAGCAGTTACTCGAATAGGCTTGAAGCTTTCTTT. It specifies CASSYSNRLEAFF.

V usage is TRBV10-3 and J usage is TRBJ2-7; no definite D call. V shed 2 bases and J shed 2 bases, with 7 bases lying between them. This CDR3 has 13 amino acids. Germline loops: CDR1 ENHRY, CDR2 SYGVKD. CDR3 DNA sequence: TGTGCCATCAGTGAGGGCAAGACCTACGAGCAGTACTTC. Amino acid sequence: CAISEGKTYEQYF.

V and J are TRBV19 and TRBJ1-2, with D uncertain. Trimming cost V 4 bases and J 8 bases, with 11 bases left between them. Germline CDR1 and CDR2: LNHDA and SQIVND (reference sequence). This CDR3 region has 12 residues. The CDR3 protein is CASSTSRGGYTF. The CDR3 DNA reads TGTGCCAGTAGTACCAGCCGCGGAGGCTACACCTTC.

The chain joins TRBV28 to TRBJ2-5, with D uncertain. The CDR3 length is 14 residues. In germline, CDR1 is MDHEN, CDR2 SYDVKM. V was clipped by 2 bases and J by 4 bases, with 11 bases between them. CDR3 loop: CASSLRAPPETQYF. In nucleotides, the CDR3 is TGTGCCAGCAGTTTACGAGCTCCCCCAGAGACCCAGTACTTC.

This clonotype occurred a few times. The genes are TRBV12-3 or TRBV12-4 and TRBJ1-1, with 9 bases lining up with TRBD1. Trimming at V came to 4 bases and at J to 0 bases, leaving 6 bases not matched to a gene. This CDR3 contains 16 residues. Here the CDR3 reads CASSWPGQGMNTEAFF. CDR3 in DNA: TGTGCCAGCAGTTGGCCGGGACAGGGCATGAACACTGAAGCTTTCTTT.

This clonotype has more than one count but fewer than ten. The rearrangement uses TRBV7-2 and TRBJ2-7, with 9 bases identical to TRBD2. V lost 3 bases and J lost 3; bases outside the gene matches: 9. The CDR3 has 16 amino acids. The V gene's germline CDR1 is SGHTA and CDR2 FQGNSA. This CDR3 is CASSFSGSKVFYEQYF. In DNA form, the CDR3 reads TGTGCCAGCAGCTTTAGCGGGAGTAAGGTCTTCTACGAGCAGTACTTC. Full variable domain (outside the CDR3, taken from reference TRBV7-2 and TRBJ2-7): GAGVSQSPSNKVTEKGKDVELRCDPISGHTALYWYRQSLGQGLEFLIYFQGNSAPDKSGLPSDRFSAERTGGSVSTLTIQRTQQEDSAVYLCASSFSGSKVFYEQYFGPGTRLTVT.

The chain joins TRBV29-1 to TRBJ2-7, with 7 positions matching TRBD2. V lost 4 bases and J lost 3; bases outside the gene matches: 6. The CDR3 is 13 residues long. In germline, CDR1 is SQVTM, CDR2 ANQGSEA. The chain's CDR3 is CSVVDTGGYEQYF. The CDR3 bases are TGCAGCGTTGTAGATACGGGAGGCTACGAGCAGTACTTC.

The chain recombines TRBV29-1 with TRBJ2-5; a possible D gene is TRBD2 (5 bases). The V gene's germline CDR1 is SQVTM and CDR2 ANQGSEA. Trimming removed 6 bases at V and 6 bases at J, with 20 bases between. The CDR3 contains 14 residues. CDR3 region: CSVSGPSGVQTQYF. The CDR3 DNA follows: TGCAGCGTCTCGGGCCCTTCCGGGGTGCAGACCCAGTACTTC.

The sample holds many counts of this clonotype. The chain recombines TRBV10-3 with TRBJ1-5; D ambiguous. V lost 3 bases and J 5 bases, leaving 11 bases between the germline ends. CDR1 and CDR2 from the germline V gene are ENHRY and SYGVKD. The CDR3 has 14 residues. The CDR3 is CAISDLDGHQPQHF. The CDR3 nucleotides are TGTGCCATCAGTGATTTGGACGGACATCAGCCCCAGCATTTT.

The rearrangement uses TRBV4-1 and TRBJ1-1, with D unclear. The CDR3 runs 13 residues. Per the germline V gene, CDR1 is MGHRA and CDR2 is YSYEKL. V lost 1 base and J lost 9, with 12 bases in between. The CDR3 sequence: CASSQVGMGKAFF. The CDR3 nucleotides read TGCGCCAGCAGCCAAGTAGGGATGGGTAAAGCTTTCTTT.

This clonotype occurred a few times. This chain's CDR3 is CASSARRLTEAFF. CDR3 sequence (DNA): TGTGCCAGCAGTGCCCGGCGGTTAACTGAAGCTTTCTTT. The chain joins TRBV12-3 or TRBV12-4 to TRBJ1-1; the D is unclear. Trimming shortened V by 5 bases and J by 5 bases, and 12 bases separated the two germline ends. The CDR3 extends over 13 amino acids.